The source of this TCR beta chain is a study of CD8+ T cells in alopecia areata. Overall study context: Twice daily, treated patients received 5 to 10 mg of oral tofacitinib. Treatment ran 6 to 18 months, with 6 months of follow-up afterward.

This CDR3 spans 17 amino acids. Trimming pared 6 bases from V and 0 bases from J, leaving 18 bases between. Per the germline V gene, CDR1 is SNHLY and CDR2 is FYNNEI. PBMCs provided sorted CD4+ and CD8+ T cells. Following RNA extraction, reverse transcription yielded cDNA that acted as the sequencing template. The data were produced by immunoSEQ multiplex PCR, yet TCRdb's version contains in-frame clones alone and is incomplete. The top ten clones hold about 1.7% of a sample with approximately 180,000 clones, approximately 62% of them seen once. The clonotype was recovered from a human donor with alopecia areata. Sequences were derived from CD4+ T cells sorted from blood, sampled at week 0. The chain is built from TRBV2 and TRBJ2-1; D is unresolved. The CDR3 DNA follows: TGTGCCAGCAGCGCTATGATAGCTAGGAGCTCCTACAATGAGCAGTTCTTC. Translation: CASSAMIARSSYNEQFF.